The T cell receptor (beta chain) described here comes from a study of shared clonotypes between healthy human individuals. Naive-designated CD8 cells lacked CD45RO, were positively enriched for CCR7, and omitted terminally differentiated effector memory CD45RA+ cells. Genomic DNA of each subset was evenly split across several immunoSEQ plates. TCRdb's copy holds only in-frame clones and misses some; the assay was immunoSEQ multiplex PCR. The table has about 2 million clones, about 95% seen once; the top ten hold 0.85% to 1.2%. The germline CDR1 and CDR2 sequences are SGHAT and FQNNGV. CDR3 size: 16 residues. As to this clone: One end of the junction fails to match germline, which may point to a read error.

The gene calls are TRBV11-2 and TRBJ2-1; 8 bases align to TRBD1. Sequencing was carried out using naive CD8+ T cells sorted from blood. This TCR derives from a young man in good health. The CDR3 is CASSLVPGGLSRSRVF. Here the CDR3 DNA reads TGTGCCAGCAGCTTAGTGCCAGGGGGCCTCTCCCGCAGTAGGGTCTTC.